The rows below give T cell receptor beta chains drawn from one sample of a study of follicular helper T cells after annual influenza vaccination. The method was immunoSEQ multiplex PCR; TCRdb's version includes in-frame clones alone and lacks a portion of them. Altogether about 27,000 clones are present, approximately 80% being singletons, with the ten largest covering approximately 1.1%. The sequences come from CXCR5+ CD38- circulating T follicular helper cells from blood, collected on the day of influenza vaccination. Receptor source: an adult who received the influenza vaccine. Both conserved end residues are part of each CDR3. The order of the fields is J gene, V gene, D gene, clone size, CDR3 protein, CDR3 DNA. The D gene is left open where the match is weak. Not all rows give a size; the values are once, few, many and, for expanded clones, a class.

TRBJ1-3 | TRBV4-1 | TRBD1 | - | CASSQEGTGGSGNTIYF | TGCGCCAGCAGCCAAGAGGGGACAGGGGGCTCTGGAAACACCATATATTTT
TRBJ2-1 | TRBV6-6 | - | once | CASSLLGGGSNEQFF | TGTGCCAGCAGTCTTTTGGGCGGGGGCTCCAATGAGCAGTTCTTC
TRBJ2-4 | TRBV5-1 | - | - | CASTPGGDRKNIQYF | TGCGCCAGCACCCCGGGGGGGGACAGAAAAAACATTCAGTACTTC
TRBJ1-5 | TRBV2 | - | - | CASRYSGPQHF | TGTGCCAGCAGATACTCAGGGCCCCAGCATTTT
TRBJ2-2 | TRBV15 | TRBD2 | - | CATSRDLLRSSRLAGGAGELFF | TGTGCCACCAGCAGAGATCTGCTTAGGTCCTCCCGGCTAGCGGGAGGTGCCGGGGAGCTGTTTTTT
TRBJ2-6 | TRBV7-3 | - | - | CASSLSPGGAGANVLTF | TGTGCCAGCAGCTTAAGTCCCGGTGGTGCCGGGGCCAACGTCCTGACTTTC
TRBJ2-7 | TRBV10-3 | TRBD1 | - | CAISDDRVHEQYF | TGTGCCATCAGTGACGACAGGGTCCACGAGCAGTACTTC
TRBJ2-2 | TRBV6-4 | TRBD1 | few | CASSTGTGNTGELFF | TGTGCCAGCAGTACCGGGACAGGGAACACCGGGGAGCTGTTTTTT
TRBJ1-1 | TRBV29-1 | TRBD1 | - | CSGQGVSMNTEAFF | TGCAGCGGACAGGGGGTGTCGATGAACACTGAAGCTTTCTTT
TRBJ2-2 | TRBV30 | TRBD2 | - | CAWSGLAGVYSTGELFF | TGTGCCTGGAGTGGGCTAGCGGGAGTTTACAGCACCGGGGAGCTGTTTTTT
TRBJ1-5 | TRBV5-5 | - | - | CASSPEGGENNQPQHF | TGTGCCAGCAGCCCGGAGGGGGGGGAGAACAATCAGCCCCAGCATTTT
TRBJ1-1 | TRBV18 | - | - | CASSPSQYTEAFF | TGTGCCAGCTCACCATCCCAATACACTGAAGCTTTCTTT
TRBJ2-7 | TRBV18 | - | - | CASSADEEAEQYF | TGTGCCAGCTCCGCAGATGAGGAGGCGGAGCAGTACTTC
TRBJ2-5 | TRBV5-4 | - | - | CASRRDSQETQYF | TGTGCCAGCAGGCGGGACAGCCAAGAGACCCAGTACTTC
TRBJ2-7 | TRBV7-8 | TRBD1 | - | CASSLARQGDYEQYF | TGTGCCAGCAGCTTAGCCCGACAGGGTGACTACGAGCAGTACTTC
TRBJ2-5 | TRBV2 | TRBD1 | - | CASRKGTEETQYF | TGTGCCAGCAGAAAAGGGACAGAAGAGACCCAGTACTTC
TRBJ1-5 | TRBV19 | - | once | CASSISRSNQPQHF | TGTGCCAGTAGTATATCCCGTAGCAATCAGCCCCAGCATTTT
TRBJ1-3 | TRBV30 | - | - | CASRDARGNTIYF | TGTGCCTCCAGGGATGCTAGGGGAAACACCATATATTTT
TRBJ2-7 | TRBV19 | - | - | CASSELDGSYEQYF | TGTGCCAGTAGTGAACTAGATGGGTCTTACGAGCAGTACTTC
TRBJ2-7 | TRBV18 | TRBD2 | - | CASSPFGGGSYPSYEQYF | TGTGCCAGCTCACCTTTCGGGGGGGGGTCCTACCCTTCCTACGAGCAGTACTTC
TRBJ2-3 | TRBV20-1 | TRBD2 | - | CSARAGGAQYF | TGCAGTGCTAGAGCTGGGGGGGCGCAGTATTTT
TRBJ2-7 | TRBV5-1 | TRBD1 | - | CASSLGQGAPEQYF | TGCGCCAGCAGCTTGGGGCAGGGGGCGCCCGAGCAGTACTTC
TRBJ1-1 | TRBV7-7 | TRBD1 | - | CASSSDRAGRAFF | TGTGCTAGCAGTTCCGACAGGGCGGGGAGAGCTTTCTTT
TRBJ1-1 | TRBV28 | TRBD1 | - | CASSLWSTGRTEAFF | TGTGCCAGCAGTTTATGGTCGACAGGGAGGACTGAAGCTTTCTTT
TRBJ1-5 | TRBV18 | TRBD1 | - | CASSGTEVNQPQHF | TGTGCCAGCTCAGGGACAGAAGTCAATCAGCCCCAGCATTTT
TRBJ2-3 | TRBV7-2 | TRBD2 | - | CASSRSGGTDTQYF | TGTGCCAGCAGCCGTAGCGGGGGAACAGATACGCAGTATTTT
TRBJ1-6 | TRBV2 | - | - | CASSDRGRLNSPLHF | TGTGCCAGCAGTGATAGGGGCCGGTTGAATTCACCCCTCCACTTT
TRBJ1-2 | TRBV7-2 | TRBD1 | - | CASSSSGTDNYGYTF | TGTGCCAGCAGCTCTTCCGGGACAGACAACTATGGCTACACCTTC